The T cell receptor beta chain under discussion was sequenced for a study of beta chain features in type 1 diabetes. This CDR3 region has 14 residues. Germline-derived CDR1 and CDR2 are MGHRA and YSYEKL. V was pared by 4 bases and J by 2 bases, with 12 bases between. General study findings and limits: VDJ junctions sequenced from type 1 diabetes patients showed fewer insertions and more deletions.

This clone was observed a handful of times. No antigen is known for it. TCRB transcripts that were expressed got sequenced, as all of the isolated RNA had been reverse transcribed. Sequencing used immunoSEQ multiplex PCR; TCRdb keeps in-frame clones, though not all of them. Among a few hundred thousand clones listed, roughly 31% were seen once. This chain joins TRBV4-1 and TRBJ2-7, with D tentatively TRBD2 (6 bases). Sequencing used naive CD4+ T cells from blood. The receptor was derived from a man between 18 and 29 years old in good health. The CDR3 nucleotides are TGCGCCAGCAGCCCAGGACTATCAACCTACGAGCAGTACTTC. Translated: CASSPGLSTYEQYF.